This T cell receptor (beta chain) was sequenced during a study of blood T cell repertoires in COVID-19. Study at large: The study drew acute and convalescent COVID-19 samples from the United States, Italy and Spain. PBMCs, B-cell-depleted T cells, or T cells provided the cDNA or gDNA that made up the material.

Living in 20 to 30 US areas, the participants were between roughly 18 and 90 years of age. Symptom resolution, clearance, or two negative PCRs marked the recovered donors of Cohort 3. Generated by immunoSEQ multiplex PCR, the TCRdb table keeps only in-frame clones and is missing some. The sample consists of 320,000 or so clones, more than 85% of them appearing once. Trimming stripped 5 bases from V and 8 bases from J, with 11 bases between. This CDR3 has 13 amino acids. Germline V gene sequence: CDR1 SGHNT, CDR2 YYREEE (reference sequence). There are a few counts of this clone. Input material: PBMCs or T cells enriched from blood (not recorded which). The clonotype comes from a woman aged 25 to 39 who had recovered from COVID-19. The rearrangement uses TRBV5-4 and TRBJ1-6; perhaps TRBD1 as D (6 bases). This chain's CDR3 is CASRPDRYSPLHF. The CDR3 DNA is TGTGCCAGCAGGCCGGACAGATATTCACCCCTCCACTTT.